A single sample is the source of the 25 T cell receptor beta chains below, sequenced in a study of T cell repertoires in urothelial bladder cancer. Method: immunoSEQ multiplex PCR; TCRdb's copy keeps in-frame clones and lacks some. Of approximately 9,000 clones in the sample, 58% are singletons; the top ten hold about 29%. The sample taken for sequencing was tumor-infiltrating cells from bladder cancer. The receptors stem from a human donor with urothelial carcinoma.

The CDR3 nucleotides are TGTGCCAGCAGCTTGGGGACGTTGGGGGCTTTCTTT. Translation: CASSLGTLGAFF. This chain links TRBV5-7 with TRBJ1-1, with unresolved D. TRBV5-7 is classed as an ORF, of uncertain function. This CDR3 is built from 12 residues. The ends were cut back, 0 bases at V and 11 bases at J, with 11 bases in the middle.

This CDR3 reads CASSIGTGNTEAFF. CDR3 DNA sequence: TGTGCCAGTAGTATTGGGACAGGGAACACTGAAGCTTTCTTT. The chain has TRBV19 and TRBJ1-1, with TRBD1 matching over 8 bases. This CDR3 has 14 amino acids. Looked up from germline, CDR1 is LNHDA and CDR2 is SQIVND (reference sequence). The V segment lost 3 bases and the J segment 1 base; nucleotides outside the gene matches: 1. Variable domain in full (rest from reference TRBV19 and TRBJ1-1): DGGITQSPKYLFRKEGQNVTLSCEQNLNHDAMYWYRQDPGQGLRLIYYSQIVNDFQKGDIAEGYSVSREKKESFPLTVTSAQKNPTAFYLCASSIGTGNTEAFFGQGTRLTVV.

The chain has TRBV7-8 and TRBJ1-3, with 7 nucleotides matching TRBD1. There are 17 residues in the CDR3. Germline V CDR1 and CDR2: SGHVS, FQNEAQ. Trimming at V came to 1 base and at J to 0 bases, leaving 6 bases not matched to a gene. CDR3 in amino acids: CASSLVSTGRSGNTIYF. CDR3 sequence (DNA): TGTGCCAGCAGCTTAGTCTCGACAGGGCGCTCTGGAAACACCATATATTTT.

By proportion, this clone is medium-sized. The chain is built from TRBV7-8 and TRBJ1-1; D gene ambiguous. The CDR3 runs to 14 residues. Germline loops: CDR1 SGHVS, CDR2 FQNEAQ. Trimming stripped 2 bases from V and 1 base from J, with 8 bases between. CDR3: CASSLSSGNTEAFF. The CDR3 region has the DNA TGTGCCAGCAGCTTATCTTCAGGGAACACTGAAGCTTTCTTT.

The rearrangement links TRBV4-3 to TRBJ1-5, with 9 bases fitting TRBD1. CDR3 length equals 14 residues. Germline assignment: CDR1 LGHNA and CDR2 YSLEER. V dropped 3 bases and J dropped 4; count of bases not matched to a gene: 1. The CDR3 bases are TGCGCCAGCAGCCAGGGGACAGGGAATCAGCCCCAGCATTTT. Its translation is CASSQGTGNQPQHF.

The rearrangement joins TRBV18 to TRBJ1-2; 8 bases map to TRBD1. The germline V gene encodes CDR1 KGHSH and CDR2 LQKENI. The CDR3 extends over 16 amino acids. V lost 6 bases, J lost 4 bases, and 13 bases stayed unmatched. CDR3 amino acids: CASSPAPRQGSYGYTF. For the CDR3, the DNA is TGTGCCAGCTCCCCGGCGCCCAGACAGGGGAGCTATGGCTACACCTTC.

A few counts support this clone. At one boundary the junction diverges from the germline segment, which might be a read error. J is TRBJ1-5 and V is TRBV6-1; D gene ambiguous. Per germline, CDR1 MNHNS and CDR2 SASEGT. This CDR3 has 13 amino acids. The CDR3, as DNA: TGTGCCAGCAGGGAAGGTGGCAATCAGCCCCAGCATTTT. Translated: CASREGGNQPQHF.

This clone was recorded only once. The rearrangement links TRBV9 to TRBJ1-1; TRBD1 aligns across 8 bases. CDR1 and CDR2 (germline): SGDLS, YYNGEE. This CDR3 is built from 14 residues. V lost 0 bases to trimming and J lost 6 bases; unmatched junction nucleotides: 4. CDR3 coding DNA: TGTGCCAGCAGCGTAGGCGACAGGGGCGCTGAAGCTTTCTTT. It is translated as CASSVGDRGAEAFF.

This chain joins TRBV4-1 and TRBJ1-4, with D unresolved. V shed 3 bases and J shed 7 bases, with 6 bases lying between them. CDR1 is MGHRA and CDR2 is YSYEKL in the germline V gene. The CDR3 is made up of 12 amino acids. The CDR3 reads CASSQGTEKLFF. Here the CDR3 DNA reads TGCGCCAGCAGCCAGGGTACTGAAAAACTGTTTTTT.

In DNA, the CDR3 is TGTGCCACCAAGACCGTGATGAACACTGAAGCTTTCTTT. It translates to CATKTVMNTEAFF. The chain has TRBV15 and TRBJ1-1; no firm D call. V was pared by 7 bases and J by 0 bases, with 9 bases between. Germline CDR1 is LNHNV and CDR2 is YYDKDF (reference sequence). There are 13 residues in the CDR3. Filled out from reference TRBV15 and TRBJ1-1, the complete variable domain reads DAMVIQNPRYQVTQFGKPVTLSCSQTLNHNVMYWYQQKSSQAPKLLFHYYDKDFNNEADTPDNFQSRRPNTSFCFLDIRSPGLGDTAMYLCATKTVMNTEAFFGQGTRLTVV.

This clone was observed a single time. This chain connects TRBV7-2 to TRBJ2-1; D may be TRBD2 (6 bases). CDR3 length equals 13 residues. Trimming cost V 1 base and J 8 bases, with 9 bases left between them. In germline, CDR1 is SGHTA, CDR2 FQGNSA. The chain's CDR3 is CASSLGGGDEQFF. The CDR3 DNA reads TGTGCCAGCAGCTTAGGCGGCGGGGATGAGCAGTTCTTC.

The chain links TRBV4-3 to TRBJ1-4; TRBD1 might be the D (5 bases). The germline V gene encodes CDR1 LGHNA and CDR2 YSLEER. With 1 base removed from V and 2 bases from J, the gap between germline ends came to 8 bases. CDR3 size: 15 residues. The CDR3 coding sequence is TGCGCCAGCAGCCAAGGCAGGGCCACTAATGAAAAACTGTTTTTT. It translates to CASSQGRATNEKLFF.

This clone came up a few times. Here the CDR3 reads CASSFLVADTQYF. For the CDR3, the DNA is TGTGCCAGCAGCTTCTTGGTGGCAGATACGCAGTATTTT. This chain uses TRBV7-6 with TRBJ2-3, with unresolved D. The CDR3 runs to 13 residues. Germline V gene sequence: CDR1 SGHVS, CDR2 FNYEAQ. The V end lost 3 bases, the J end lost 4 bases, and 8 bases lay between the germline ends.

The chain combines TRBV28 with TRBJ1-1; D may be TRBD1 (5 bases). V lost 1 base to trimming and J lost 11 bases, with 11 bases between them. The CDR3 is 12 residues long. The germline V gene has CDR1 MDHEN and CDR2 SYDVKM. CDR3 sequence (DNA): TGTGCCAGCAGTTTATCAGCAGGGCATGCTTTCTTT. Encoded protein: CASSLSAGHAFF.

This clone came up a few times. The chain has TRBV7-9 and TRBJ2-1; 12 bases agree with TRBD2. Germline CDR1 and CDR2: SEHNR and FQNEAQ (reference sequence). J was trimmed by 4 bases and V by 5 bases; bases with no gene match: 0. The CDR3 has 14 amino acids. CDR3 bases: TGTGCCAGCAGCGGACTAGCGGGATACAATGAGCAGTTCTTC. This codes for CASSGLAGYNEQFF. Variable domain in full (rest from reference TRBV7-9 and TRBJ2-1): DTGVSQNPRHKITKRGQNVTFRCDPISEHNRLYWYRQTLGQGPEFLTYFQNEAQLEKSRLLSDRFSAERPKGSFSTLEIQRTEQGDSAMYLCASSGLAGYNEQFFGPGTRLTVL.

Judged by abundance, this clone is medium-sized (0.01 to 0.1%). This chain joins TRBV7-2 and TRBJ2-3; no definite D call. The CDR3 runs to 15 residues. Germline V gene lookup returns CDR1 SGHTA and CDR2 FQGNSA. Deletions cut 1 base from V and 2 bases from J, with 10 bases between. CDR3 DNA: TGTGCCAGCAGCTTAGGAGGTAGGGACACAGATACGCAGTATTTT. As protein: CASSLGGRDTDTQYF.

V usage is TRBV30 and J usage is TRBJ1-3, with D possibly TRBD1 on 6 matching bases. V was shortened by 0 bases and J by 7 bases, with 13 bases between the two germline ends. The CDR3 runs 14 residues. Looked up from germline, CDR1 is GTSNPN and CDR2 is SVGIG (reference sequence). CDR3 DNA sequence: TGTGCCTGGAGTGTAACAGGGACAAGGAACACCATATATTTT. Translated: CAWSVTGTRNTIYF.

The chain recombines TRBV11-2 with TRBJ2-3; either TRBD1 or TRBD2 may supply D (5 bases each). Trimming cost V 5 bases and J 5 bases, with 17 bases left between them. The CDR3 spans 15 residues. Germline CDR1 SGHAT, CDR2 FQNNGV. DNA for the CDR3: TGTGCCAGCAGCCGAGTTAGGGGCCGGGGAGATACGCAGTATTTT. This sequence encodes CASSRVRGRGDTQYF.

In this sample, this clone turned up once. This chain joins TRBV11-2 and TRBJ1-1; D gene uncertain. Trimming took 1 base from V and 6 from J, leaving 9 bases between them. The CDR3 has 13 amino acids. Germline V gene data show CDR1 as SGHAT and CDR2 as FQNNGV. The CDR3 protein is CASSLGPKAEAFF. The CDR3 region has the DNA TGTGCCAGCAGCTTAGGACCCAAAGCTGAAGCTTTCTTT.

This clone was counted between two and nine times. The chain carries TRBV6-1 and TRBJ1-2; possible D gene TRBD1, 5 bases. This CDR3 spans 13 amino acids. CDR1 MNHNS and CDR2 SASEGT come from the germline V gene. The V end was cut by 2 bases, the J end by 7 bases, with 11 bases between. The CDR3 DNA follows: TGTGCCAGCAGTGAATCAGGGTTCTCTGGCTACACCTTC. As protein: CASSESGFSGYTF.

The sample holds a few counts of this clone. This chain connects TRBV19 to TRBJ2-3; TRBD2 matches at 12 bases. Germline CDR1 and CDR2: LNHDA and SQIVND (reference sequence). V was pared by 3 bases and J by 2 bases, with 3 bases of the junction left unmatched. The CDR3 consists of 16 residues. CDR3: CASSMTSGGFTDTQYF. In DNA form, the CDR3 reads TGTGCCAGTAGTATGACTAGCGGGGGTTTCACAGATACGCAGTATTTT.

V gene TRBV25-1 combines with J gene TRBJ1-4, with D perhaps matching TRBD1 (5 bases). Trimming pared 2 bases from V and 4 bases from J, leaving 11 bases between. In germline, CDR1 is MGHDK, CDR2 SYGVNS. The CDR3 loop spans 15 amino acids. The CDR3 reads CASSELGGGNEKLFF. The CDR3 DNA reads TGTGCCAGCAGTGAACTGGGGGGGGGTAATGAAAAACTGTTTTTT.

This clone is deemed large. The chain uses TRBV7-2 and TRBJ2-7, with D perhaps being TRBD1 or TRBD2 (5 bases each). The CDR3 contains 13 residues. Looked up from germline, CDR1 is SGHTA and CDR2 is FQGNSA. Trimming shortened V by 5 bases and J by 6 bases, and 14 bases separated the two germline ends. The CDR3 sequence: CASSRDPFGEQYF. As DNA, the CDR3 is TGTGCCAGCAGCCGGGACCCCTTTGGCGAGCAGTACTTC. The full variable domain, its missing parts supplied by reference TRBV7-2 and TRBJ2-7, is GAGVSQSPSNKVTEKGKDVELRCDPISGHTALYWYRQSLGQGLEFLIYFQGNSAPDKSGLPSDRFSAERTGGSVSTLTIQRTQQEDSAVYLCASSRDPFGEQYFGPGTRLTVT.

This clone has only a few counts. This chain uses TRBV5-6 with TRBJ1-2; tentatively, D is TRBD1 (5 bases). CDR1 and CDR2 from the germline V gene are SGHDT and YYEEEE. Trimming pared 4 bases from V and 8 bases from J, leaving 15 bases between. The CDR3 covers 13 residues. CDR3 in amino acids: CASSAGPPGGYTF. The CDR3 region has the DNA TGTGCCAGCAGCGCGGGACCACCGGGAGGCTACACCTTC.

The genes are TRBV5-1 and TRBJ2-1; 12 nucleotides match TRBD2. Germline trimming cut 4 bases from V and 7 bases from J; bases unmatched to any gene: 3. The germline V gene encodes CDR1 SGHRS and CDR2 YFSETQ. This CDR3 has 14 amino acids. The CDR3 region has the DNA TGCGCCAGCAGCGAACTAGCGGGGGGAAATGAGCAGTTCTTC. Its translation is CASSELAGGNEQFF.